These T cell receptor beta chains were read from a single sample in a study of T-cell reconstitution after alpha-beta-depleted transplantation in children. TCRdb re-derived calls from the PCR reads in MiXCR, one entry per CDR3 protein. The sample shows 300,000 or so distinct CDR3 sequences, more than 9% of them seen only once. The sample consisted of PBMCs from the stem cell graft donor, taken from the stem cell graft. The receptors stem from a human donor who donated a stem cell graft to a child with SCID. The CDR3 runs from the conserved cysteine through the conserved F or W. D genes are given only for firm matches. Clone size is stated in some rows and not others, as once, few, many or a class when expanded.

D: TRBD1
size: few
J: TRBJ2-1
V: TRBV7-6
CDR3: CASSLAGTDYNEQFF
DNA: TGTGCCAGCAGCTTAGCCGGGACAGATTACAATGAGCAGTTCTTC

D: TRBD2
size: few
J: TRBJ2-1
V: TRBV5-1
CDR3: CASSQGGGSNEQFF
DNA: TGCGCCAGCAGCCAGGGCGGGGGGTCCAATGAGCAGTTCTTC

D: TRBD1
size: once
J: TRBJ2-5
V: TRBV7-2
CDR3: CASSLDRGLVETQYF
DNA: TGTGCCAGCAGCTTAGACAGGGGGCTTGTAGAGACCCAGTACTTC

D: -
size: -
J: TRBJ2-7
V: TRBV12-3/TRBV12-4
CDR3: CASTIGRVIHEQYF
DNA: TGTGCCAGCACAATCGGCAGGGTGATCCACGAGCAGTACTTC

D: -
size: few
J: TRBJ1-4
V: TRBV27
CDR3: CASSLSGRGNEKLFF
DNA: TGTGCCAGCAGTTTATCAGGGAGGGGTAATGAAAAACTGTTTTTT

D: -
size: -
J: TRBJ2-4
V: TRBV21-1
CDR3: CASSKGVIAKNIQYF
DNA: TGTGCCAGCAGCAAAGGGGTCATAGCCAAAAACATTCAGTACTTC

D: TRBD1
size: -
J: TRBJ2-1
V: TRBV12-5
CDR3: CASGLHSGGLYNEQFF
DNA: TGTGCTAGTGGTCTACATTCAGGGGGCCTTTACAATGAGCAGTTCTTC

D: TRBD1
size: few
J: TRBJ2-7
V: TRBV7-2
CDR3: CASSSLQGVEQYF
DNA: TGTGCCAGCAGCTCGCTTCAGGGGGTCGAGCAGTACTTC

D: -
size: few
J: TRBJ2-4
V: TRBV12-3/TRBV12-4
CDR3: CASRQKGGENIQYF
DNA: TGTGCCAGCAGGCAGAAGGGGGGTGAAAACATTCAGTACTTC

D: TRBD2
size: few
J: TRBJ2-1
V: TRBV5-1
CDR3: CASSWGGGLSYNEQFF
DNA: TGCGCCAGCAGCTGGGGCGGGGGGCTCTCCTACAATGAGCAGTTCTTC

D: -
size: few
J: TRBJ1-1
V: TRBV27
CDR3: CASSLFWDTEAFF
DNA: TGTGCCAGCAGTTTATTCTGGGACACTGAAGCTTTCTTT

D: -
size: -
J: TRBJ1-2
V: TRBV11-2
CDR3: CASSFSGRGAGYTF
DNA: TGTGCCAGCAGCTTTTCGGGCCGGGGAGCTGGCTACACCTTC

D: -
size: few
J: TRBJ1-1
V: TRBV15
CDR3: CATSRDVGEAFF
DNA: TGTGCCACCAGCAGAGACGTGGGAGAAGCTTTCTTT

D: -
size: -
J: TRBJ2-3
V: TRBV9
CDR3: CASSVAGVSTDTQYF
DNA: TGTGCCAGCAGCGTAGCTGGGGTGAGCACAGATACGCAGTATTTT

D: TRBD2
size: -
J: TRBJ2-1
V: TRBV10-3
CDR3: CAISDPGLAGISSYNEQFF
DNA: TGTGCCATCAGTGACCCGGGACTAGCGGGGATTAGCTCCTACAATGAGCAGTTCTTC

D: -
size: many
J: TRBJ1-6
V: TRBV12-3/TRBV12-4
CDR3: CASSLGGHSNNSPLHF
DNA: TGTGCCAGCAGTTTAGGGGGACACTCGAATAATTCACCCCTCCACTTT

D: TRBD1
size: -
J: TRBJ1-5
V: TRBV29-1
CDR3: CSVGGGQGADQPQHF
DNA: TGCAGCGTCGGCGGGGGACAGGGGGCCGATCAGCCCCAGCATTTT

D: -
size: few
J: TRBJ2-7
V: TRBV10-1
CDR3: CASSRDVAYEQYF
DNA: TGCGCCAGCAGTCGGGACGTCGCCTACGAGCAGTACTTC

D: TRBD1
size: few
J: TRBJ2-5
V: TRBV11-2
CDR3: CASNYIQGARETQYF
DNA: TGTGCCAGCAATTACATCCAGGGGGCTCGAGAGACCCAGTACTTC

D: TRBD2
size: many
J: TRBJ2-1
V: TRBV9
CDR3: CASSAGSILAGDYNEQFF
DNA: TGTGCCAGCAGCGCTGGTTCAATCCTAGCGGGCGACTACAATGAGCAGTTCTTC

D: -
size: few
J: TRBJ2-7
V: TRBV29-1
CDR3: CSVETGNSYEQYF
DNA: TGCAGCGTTGAAACAGGAAACTCCTACGAGCAGTACTTC

D: TRBD1
size: few
J: TRBJ1-1
V: TRBV20-1
CDR3: CSARVSPGDSFAEAFF
DNA: TGCAGTGCTAGAGTCTCCCCGGGGGACAGTTTCGCTGAAGCTTTCTTT

D: -
size: few
J: TRBJ2-7
V: TRBV25-1
CDR3: CASSESGSSYEQYF
DNA: TGTGCCAGCAGTGAGTCAGGGAGCTCCTACGAGCAGTACTTC

D: -
size: -
J: TRBJ2-7
V: TRBV7-9
CDR3: CASSFTHGGEQYF
DNA: TGTGCCAGCAGCTTCACTCACGGGGGCGAGCAGTACTTC

D: -
size: -
J: TRBJ1-1
V: TRBV6-5
CDR3: CASRAPNTEAFF
DNA: TGTGCCAGCAGGGCTCCGAACACTGAAGCTTTCTTT

D: -
size: many
J: TRBJ2-7
V: TRBV7-2
CDR3: CASSTGQFSEQYF
DNA: TGTGCCAGCAGCACCGGACAGTTTTCCGAGCAGTACTTC

D: -
size: few
J: TRBJ2-7
V: TRBV3-1
CDR3: CASSQGYYEQYF
DNA: TGTGCCAGCAGCCAAGGATATTACGAGCAGTACTTC

D: TRBD1
size: many
J: TRBJ2-1
V: TRBV5-1
CDR3: CASSLSALRDSRSYNEQFF
DNA: TGCGCCAGCAGCTTGAGCGCCCTAAGGGACAGCCGATCCTACAATGAGCAGTTCTTC

D: TRBD2
size: many
J: TRBJ2-1
V: TRBV20-1
CDR3: CSAISGGRYNEQFF
DNA: TGCAGTGCTATAAGCGGGGGGCGATACAATGAGCAGTTCTTC

D: TRBD2
size: -
J: TRBJ2-7
V: TRBV5-1
CDR3: CASCKGASGGLYEQYF
DNA: TGCGCCAGCTGTAAGGGCGCAAGCGGGGGACTCTACGAGCAGTACTTC

D: -
size: -
J: TRBJ2-4
V: TRBV5-6
CDR3: CASSDRATKNIQYF
DNA: TGTGCCAGCTCGGATCGGGCTACCAAAAACATTCAGTACTTC

D: TRBD2
size: few
J: TRBJ2-3
V: TRBV7-3
CDR3: CASSPGLAGVGSTDTQYF
DNA: TGTGCCAGCAGCCCCGGGCTAGCGGGGGTGGGAAGCACAGATACGCAGTATTTT